This T cell receptor (beta chain) appears in the sequencing data of a study of blood T cells in healthy people across ages. Study findings and constraints: Considered underestimates were the diversity estimates obtained from one million T cells.

Those donating, healthy Caucasian individuals from Russia, were aged 6 to 90. A word on this clonotype: What it binds is unknown. The germline gene is not matched at one end of the junction; a read error may be the cause.

From germline, CDR1 is MNHNY and CDR2 SVGAGI (reference sequence). The CDR3 spans 13 residues. A sample-barcoded 5' primer and a J-beta primer mix were used in a second PCR of roughly 7 to 11 cycles. A minimum of 3 million CDR3-containing paired-end reads was obtained for each sample. TCRdb called the 5' RACE reads again in MiXCR, with one record for every CDR3 protein. The sample yields 1,500,000 or so distinct CDR3 sequences, less than 45% seen once. The sequence was collected from a young woman in good health. The genes are TRBV6-6 and TRBJ2-1, with TRBD2 matching 8 bases. The sample comprised blood. The CDR3 bases are TGTGTCAGCAATCGGGGGGGTTACAATGAGCAGTTCTTC. Amino acid sequence: CVSNRGGYNEQFF.